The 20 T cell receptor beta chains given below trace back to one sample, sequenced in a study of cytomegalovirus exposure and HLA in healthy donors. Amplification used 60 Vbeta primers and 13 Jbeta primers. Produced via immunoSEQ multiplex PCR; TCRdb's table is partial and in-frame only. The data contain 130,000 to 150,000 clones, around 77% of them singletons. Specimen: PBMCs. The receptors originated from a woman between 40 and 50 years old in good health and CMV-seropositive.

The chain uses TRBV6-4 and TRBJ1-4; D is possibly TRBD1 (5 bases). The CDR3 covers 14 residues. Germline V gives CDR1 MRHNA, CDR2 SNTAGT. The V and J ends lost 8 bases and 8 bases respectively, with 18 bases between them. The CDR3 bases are TGTGCCAGCCCGGGGGAGGCCTTGGGAGAAAAACTGTTTTTT. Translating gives CASPGEALGEKLFF.

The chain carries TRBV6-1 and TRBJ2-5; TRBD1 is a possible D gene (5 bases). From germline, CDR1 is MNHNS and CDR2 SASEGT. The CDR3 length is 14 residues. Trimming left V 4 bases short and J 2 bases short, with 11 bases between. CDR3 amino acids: CASSVPDNQETQYF. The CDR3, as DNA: TGTGCCAGCAGTGTCCCGGACAATCAAGAGACCCAGTACTTC.

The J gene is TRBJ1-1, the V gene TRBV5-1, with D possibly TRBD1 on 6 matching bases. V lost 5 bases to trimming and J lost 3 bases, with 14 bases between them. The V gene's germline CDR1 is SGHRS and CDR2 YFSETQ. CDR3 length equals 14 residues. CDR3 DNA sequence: TGCGCCAGCAGTGGGGGCAGGGGAGACACTGAAGCTTTCTTT. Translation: CASSGGRGDTEAFF.

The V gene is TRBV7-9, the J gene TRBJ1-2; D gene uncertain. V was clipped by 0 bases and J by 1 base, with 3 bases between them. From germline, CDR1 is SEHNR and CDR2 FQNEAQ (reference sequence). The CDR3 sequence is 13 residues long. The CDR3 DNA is TGTGCCAGCAGCTTAGCCGGTAACTATGGCTACACCTTC. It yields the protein CASSLAGNYGYTF. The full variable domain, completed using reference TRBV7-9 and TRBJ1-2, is DTGVSQNPRHKITKRGQNVTFRCDPISEHNRLYWYRQTLGQGPEFLTYFQNEAQLEKSRLLSDRFSAERPKGSFSTLEIQRTEQGDSAMYLCASSLAGNYGYTFGSGTRLTVV.

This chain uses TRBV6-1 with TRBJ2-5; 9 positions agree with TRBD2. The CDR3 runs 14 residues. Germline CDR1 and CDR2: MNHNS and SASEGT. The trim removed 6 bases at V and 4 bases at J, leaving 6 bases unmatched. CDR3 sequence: CASSRAGGGETQYF. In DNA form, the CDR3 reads TGTGCCAGCAGCCGAGCGGGGGGAGGAGAGACCCAGTACTTC.

CDR3 protein: CASSITGGEGHEQFF. For the CDR3, the DNA is TGTGCCAGCAGTATTACAGGGGGCGAAGGGCATGAGCAGTTCTTC. This chain connects TRBV28 to TRBJ2-1, with 9 bases fitting TRBD1. Germline V gene lookup returns CDR1 MDHEN and CDR2 SYDVKM. The CDR3 has 15 residues. With V trimmed by 5 bases and J by 8 bases, 10 bases remained unmatched.

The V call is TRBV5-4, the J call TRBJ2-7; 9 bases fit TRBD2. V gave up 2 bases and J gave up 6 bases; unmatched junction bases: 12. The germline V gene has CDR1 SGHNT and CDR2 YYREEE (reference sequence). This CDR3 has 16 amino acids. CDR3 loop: CASSLIAGGPPLEQYF. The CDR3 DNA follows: TGTGCCAGCAGCTTAATTGCGGGGGGGCCTCCGCTCGAGCAGTACTTC.

The CDR3 nucleotides are TGTGCCAGCAGGGACTTCGGTAGCTCCTACAATGAGCAGTTCTTC. This gives the protein CASRDFGSSYNEQFF. The rearrangement uses TRBV28 and TRBJ2-1; a possible D gene is TRBD2 (5 bases). This CDR3 is built from 15 residues. Trimming removed 6 bases at V and 0 bases at J, with 12 bases between. CDR1 and CDR2 from the germline V gene are MDHEN and SYDVKM.

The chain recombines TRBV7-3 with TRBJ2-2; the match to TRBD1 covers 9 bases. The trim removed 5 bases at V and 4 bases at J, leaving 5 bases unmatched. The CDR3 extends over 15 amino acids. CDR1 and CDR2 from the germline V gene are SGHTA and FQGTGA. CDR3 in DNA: TGTGCCAGCAGCCAACAGACAGGGGGCACCGGGGAGCTGTTTTTT. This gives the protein CASSQQTGGTGELFF.

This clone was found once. CDR3 sequence reads: CVAGTANNEQFF. The CDR3 nucleotides read TGTGTGGCGGGGACAGCGAACAATGAGCAGTTCTTC. The chain has TRBV28 and TRBJ2-1; tentative D call: TRBD1 (7 bases). CDR3 length equals 12 residues. CDR1 MDHEN and CDR2 SYDVKM come from the germline V gene.

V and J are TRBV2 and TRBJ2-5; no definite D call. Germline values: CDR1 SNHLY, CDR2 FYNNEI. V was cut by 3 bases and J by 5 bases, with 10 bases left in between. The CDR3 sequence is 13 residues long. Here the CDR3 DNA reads TGTGCCAGCAGTGAGGGTCTGCGGGAGACCCAGTACTTC. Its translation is CASSEGLRETQYF.

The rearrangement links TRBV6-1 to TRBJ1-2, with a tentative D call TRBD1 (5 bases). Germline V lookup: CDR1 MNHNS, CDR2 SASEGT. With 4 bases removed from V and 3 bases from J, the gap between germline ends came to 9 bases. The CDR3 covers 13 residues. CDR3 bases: TGTGCCAGCAGTGGGGAGGGGCACTATGGCTACACCTTC. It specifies CASSGEGHYGYTF.

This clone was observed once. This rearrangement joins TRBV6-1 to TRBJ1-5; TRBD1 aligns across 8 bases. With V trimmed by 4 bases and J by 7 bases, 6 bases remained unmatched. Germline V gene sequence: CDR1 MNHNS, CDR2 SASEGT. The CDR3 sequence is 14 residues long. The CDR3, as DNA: TGTGCCAGCAGTGTAGGACAGGGAGACCAGCCCCAGCATTTT. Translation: CASSVGQGDQPQHF.

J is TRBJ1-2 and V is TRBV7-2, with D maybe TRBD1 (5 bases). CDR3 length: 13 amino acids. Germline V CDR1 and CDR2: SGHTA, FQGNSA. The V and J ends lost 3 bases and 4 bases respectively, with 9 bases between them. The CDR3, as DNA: TGTGCCAGCAGCTTCAGGGACTCCTATGGCTACACCTTC. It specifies CASSFRDSYGYTF.

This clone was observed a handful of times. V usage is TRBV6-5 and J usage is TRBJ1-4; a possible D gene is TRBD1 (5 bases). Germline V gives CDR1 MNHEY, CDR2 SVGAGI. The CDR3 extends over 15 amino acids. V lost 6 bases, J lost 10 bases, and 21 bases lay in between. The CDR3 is CASSPGWGVIGKLFF. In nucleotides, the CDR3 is TGTGCCAGCAGCCCCGGGTGGGGGGTTATCGGAAAACTGTTTTTT.

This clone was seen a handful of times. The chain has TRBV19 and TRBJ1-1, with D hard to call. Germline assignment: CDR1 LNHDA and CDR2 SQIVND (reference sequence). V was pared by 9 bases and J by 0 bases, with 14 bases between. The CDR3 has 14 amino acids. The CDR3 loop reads CASKGTAMNTEAFF. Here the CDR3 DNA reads TGTGCCAGCAAAGGAACAGCAATGAACACTGAAGCTTTCTTT. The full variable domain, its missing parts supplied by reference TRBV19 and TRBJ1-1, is DGGITQSPKYLFRKEGQNVTLSCEQNLNHDAMYWYRQDPGQGLRLIYYSQIVNDFQKGDIAEGYSVSREKKESFPLTVTSAQKNPTAFYLCASKGTAMNTEAFFGQGTRLTVV.

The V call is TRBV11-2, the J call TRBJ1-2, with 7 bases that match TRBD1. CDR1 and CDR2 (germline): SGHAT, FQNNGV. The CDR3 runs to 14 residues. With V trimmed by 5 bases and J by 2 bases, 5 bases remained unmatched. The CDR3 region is CASSTGTANYGYTF. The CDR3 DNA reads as TGTGCCAGCAGCACCGGGACAGCCAACTATGGCTACACCTTC.

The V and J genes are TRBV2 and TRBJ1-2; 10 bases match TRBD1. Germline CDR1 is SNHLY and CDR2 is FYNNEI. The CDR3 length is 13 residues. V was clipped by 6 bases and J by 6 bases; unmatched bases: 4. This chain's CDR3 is CASRGQGEDGYTF. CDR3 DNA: TGTGCCAGCAGAGGACAGGGGGAGGATGGCTACACCTTC. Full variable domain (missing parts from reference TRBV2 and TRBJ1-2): EPEVTQTPSHQVTQMGQEVILRCVPISNHLYFYWYRQILGQKVEFLVSFYNNEISEKSEIFDDQFSVERPDGSNFTLKIRSTKLEDSAMYFCASRGQGEDGYTFGSGTRLTVV.

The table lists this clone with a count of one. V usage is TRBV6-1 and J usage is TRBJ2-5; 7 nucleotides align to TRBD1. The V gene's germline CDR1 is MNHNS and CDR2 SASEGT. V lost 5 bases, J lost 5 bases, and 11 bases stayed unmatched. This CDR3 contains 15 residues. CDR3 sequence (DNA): TGTGCCAGCAGTAAGGGACAGATACTCCGGGAGACCCAGTACTTC. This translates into CASSKGQILRETQYF.

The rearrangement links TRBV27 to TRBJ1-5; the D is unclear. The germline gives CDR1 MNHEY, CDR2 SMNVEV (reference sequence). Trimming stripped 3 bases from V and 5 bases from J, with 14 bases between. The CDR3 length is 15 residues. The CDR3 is CASSFSSQADQPQHF. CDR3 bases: TGTGCCAGCAGTTTTTCATCCCAGGCCGATCAGCCCCAGCATTTT.